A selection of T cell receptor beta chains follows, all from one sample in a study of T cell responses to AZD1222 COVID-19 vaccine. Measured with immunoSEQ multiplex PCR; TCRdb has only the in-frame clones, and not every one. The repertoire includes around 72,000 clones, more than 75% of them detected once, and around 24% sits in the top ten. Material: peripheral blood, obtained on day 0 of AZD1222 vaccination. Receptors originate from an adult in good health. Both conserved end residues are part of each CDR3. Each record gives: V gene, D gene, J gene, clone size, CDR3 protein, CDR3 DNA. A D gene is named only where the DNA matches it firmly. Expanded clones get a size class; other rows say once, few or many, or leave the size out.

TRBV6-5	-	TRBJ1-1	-	CASTGNTEAFF	TGTGCCAGCACCGGGAACACTGAAGCTTTCTTT
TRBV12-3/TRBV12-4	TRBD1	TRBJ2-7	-	CASSPTGIGEQYF	TGTGCCAGCAGTCCGACAGGGATCGGCGAGCAGTACTTC
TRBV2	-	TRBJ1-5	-	CASSVLERLQPQHF	TGTGCCAGCAGTGTTCTAGAGCGGTTGCAGCCCCAGCATTTT
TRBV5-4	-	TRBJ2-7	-	CASSLAGGSTVYEQYF	TGTGCCAGCAGCTTGGCAGGAGGCAGCACGGTCTACGAGCAGTACTTC
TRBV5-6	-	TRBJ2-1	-	CASSPGDGDEQFF	TGTGCCAGCAGCCCCGGAGATGGGGATGAGCAGTTCTTC
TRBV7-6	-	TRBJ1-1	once	CASSLAQNTEAFF	TGTGCCAGCAGCTTAGCACAGAACACTGAAGCTTTCTTT
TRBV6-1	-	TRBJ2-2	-	CASSEAIGELFF	TGTGCCAGCAGTGAAGCGATCGGGGAGCTGTTTTTT
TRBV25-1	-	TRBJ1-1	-	CASITGLNTEAFF	TGTGCCAGCATTACAGGGTTGAACACTGAAGCTTTCTTT
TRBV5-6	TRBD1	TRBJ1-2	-	CASSPYYAGQGESDGYTF	TGTGCCAGCAGCCCTTACTACGCCGGACAGGGAGAATCGGATGGCTACACCTTC
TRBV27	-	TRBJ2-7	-	CASGLGGGGEQYF	TGTGCCAGCGGATTGGGTGGTGGTGGGGAGCAGTACTTC
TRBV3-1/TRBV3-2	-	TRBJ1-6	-	CASSQGRSPLHF	TGTGCCAGCAGCCAAGGCAGGTCACCCCTCCACTTT
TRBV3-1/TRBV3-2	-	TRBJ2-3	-	CASSPSGWGFTDTQYF	TGTGCCAGCAGCCCCTCCGGCTGGGGGTTCACAGATACGCAGTATTTT
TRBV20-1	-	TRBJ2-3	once	CSASSESTDTQYF	TGCAGTGCTAGTTCGGAGAGCACAGATACGCAGTATTTT
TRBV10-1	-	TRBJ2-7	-	CASSGGYEQYF	TGCGCCAGCAGTGGCGGGTACGAGCAGTACTTC